The clone carrying this T cell receptor (beta chain) has more than one count but fewer than ten. The antigen remains unidentified. This record comes from a study of blood T cells in healthy people across ages. Findings and caveats of the study: Across the age range, TCR beta diversity per million T cells fell in a roughly linear way.

This CDR3 is 14 amino acids long. Germline CDR1 is SGHAT and CDR2 is FQNNGV. Trimming left V 3 bases short and J 4 bases short, with 7 bases between. A second roughly 6 to 11 cycle PCR used barcoded and J-beta primers. TCRdb re-analysed the 5' RACE reads in MiXCR, keeping a single row per CDR3 protein. Of fewer than 1,000,000 distinct CDR3 sequences detected, 40% to 50% appear once; the ten largest clones hold 15% to 25%. Sequencing used blood. This TCR derives from a man between 60 and 75 years old in good health. The chain uses TRBV11-2 and TRBJ2-6; no clear D gene. CDR3 in amino acids: CASSFRAGANVLTF. CDR3 DNA: TGTGCCAGCAGCTTTAGGGCCGGGGCCAACGTCCTGACTTTC.